These 26 T cell receptor beta chains originate from one sample sequenced in a study of early T cells in non-severe SARS-CoV-2 infection. TCRdb re-derived calls from the 5' RACE reads in MiXCR, one entry per CDR3 protein. The sample holds fewer than 130,000 distinct CDR3 sequences, roughly 13% seen once. The source was whole blood, collected at baseline. These TCRs come from an adult who was a healthcare worker with PCR-confirmed SARS-CoV-2 infection or an uninfected control (not recorded which).

The CDR3 region has the DNA TGTGCCAGTCGACCTCACGGGACAGGAGAAGGGGGGCAGTACTTC. The encoded protein is CASRPHGTGEGGQYF. The chain joins TRBV27 to TRBJ2-7; 8 bases align to TRBD1. Germline V gene lookup returns CDR1 MNHEY and CDR2 SMNVEV (reference sequence). The CDR3 is 15 amino acids. Trimming cost V 9 bases and J 9 bases; bases outside gene matches: 19.

There are a few counts of this clonotype. This sequence joins TRBV7-9 and TRBJ1-1; D gene unclear. CDR3 length: 14 residues. Germline-derived CDR1 and CDR2 are SEHNR and FQNEAQ (reference sequence). Trimming left V 0 bases short and J 1 base short, with 6 bases between. The CDR3 nucleotides are TGTGCCAGCAGCTTAGCGGCGAGGAACACTGAAGCTTTCTTT. This sequence encodes CASSLAARNTEAFF.

V gene TRBV21-1 combines with J gene TRBJ1-6; the listed D gene, TRBD1, was not tested against the DNA. TRBV21-1 is shown as a pseudogene. This CDR3 contains 15 residues. CDR3 in amino acids: CASSKGRQGYSPLHF. Written as DNA, the CDR3 is TGTGCCAGCAGCAAAGGGCGCCAGGGGTATTCACCCCTCCACTTT.

The J gene is TRBJ2-2, the V gene TRBV11-2; D is unclear. This CDR3 has 17 residues. CDR1 is SGHAT, CDR2 FQNNGV, per germline. Between the trimmed V and J ends, which lost 1 base and 4 bases, there was a span of 16 bases. The CDR3 protein is CASSLVTGIPLTGELFF. CDR3 nucleotides: TGTGCCAGCAGCTTAGTTACCGGTATCCCCCTCACCGGGGAGCTGTTTTTT. Drawing the rest from reference TRBV11-2 and TRBJ2-2, the complete variable domain is EAGVAQSPRYKIIEKRQSVAFWCNPISGHATLYWYQQILGQGPKLLIQFQNNGVVDDSQLPKDRFSAERLKGVDSTLKIQPAKLEDSAVYLCASSLVTGIPLTGELFFGEGSRLTVL.

This clonotype has only a few counts. The chain carries TRBV11-2 and TRBJ1-1, with D uncertain. Trimming took off 5 bases at V and 5 bases at J, with 6 bases between the two ends. The CDR3 is 11 amino acids. From germline, CDR1 is SGHAT and CDR2 FQNNGV. This CDR3 is CASSPLTEAFF. CDR3 nucleotide sequence: TGTGCCAGCAGCCCCCTAACTGAAGCTTTCTTT.

Only a few counts were recorded for this clonotype. V gene TRBV12-3 or TRBV12-4 combines with J gene TRBJ1-1; D is perhaps TRBD1 (5 bases). CDR3 length: 14 residues. The V and J ends lost 0 bases and 5 bases respectively, with 10 bases between them. CDR3: CASSLAQGYTEAFF. The DNA of the CDR3 is TGTGCCAGCAGTTTAGCGCAGGGCTATACTGAAGCTTTCTTT.

This clonotype appeared many times. The chain is built from TRBV12-3 or TRBV12-4 and TRBJ1-1; D not certain. With 8 bases removed from V and 5 bases from J, the gap between germline ends came to 9 bases. CDR3 length equals 11 residues. The DNA for the CDR3 is TGTGCCAGCCGTCAGGTGACTGAAGCTTTCTTT. Its protein is CASRQVTEAFF.

The chain employs TRBV3-1 and TRBJ1-1; D gene unclear. Germline lookup yields CDR1 LGHDT and CDR2 YNNKEL (reference sequence). V lost 0 bases and J lost 5, with 10 bases in between. This CDR3 is 14 amino acids long. The CDR3 spells CASSQDGGTTEAFF. The CDR3 DNA sequence: TGTGCCAGCAGCCAAGACGGAGGAACTACTGAAGCTTTCTTT.

This clonotype has at least ten counts. The chain links TRBV10-1 to TRBJ1-5; D gene uncertain. Germline V gives CDR1 WNHNN, CDR2 SYGVQD (reference sequence). The V end lost 8 bases, the J end lost 1 base, and 15 bases lay between the germline ends. The CDR3 spans 15 residues. CDR3 region: CASGTKDRSNQPQHF. In DNA, the CDR3 is TGCGCCAGCGGTACTAAGGACCGGAGCAATCAGCCCCAGCATTTT.

This clonotype was counted only a few times. The V and J genes are TRBV10-3 and TRBJ1-1, with D possibly being TRBD1 (6 bases). This CDR3 is 13 amino acids long. V dropped 8 bases and J dropped 1 base, with 11 bases sitting between them. Germline V CDR1 and CDR2: ENHRY, SYGVKD. CDR3 DNA: TGTGCCATCCGGAAGGGGGAGAACACTGAAGCTTTCTTT. Residues: CAIRKGENTEAFF.

The rearrangement uses TRBV18 and TRBJ1-3; 7 bases line up with TRBD1. V lost 0 bases to trimming and J lost 3 bases; unmatched junction nucleotides: 5. Germline V gene data show CDR1 as KGHSH and CDR2 as LQKENI. CDR3 length: 16 amino acids. The CDR3 here is CASSPPGRGHGNTIYF. CDR3 in DNA: TGTGCCAGCTCACCACCGGGAAGGGGGCATGGAAACACCATATATTTT.

This clonotype came up many times. V and J are TRBV5-6 and TRBJ1-4; TRBD1 is a possible D gene (5 bases). The ends were cut back, 0 bases at V and 5 bases at J, with 14 bases in the middle. Per germline, CDR1 SGHDT and CDR2 YYEEEE. CDR3 length: 16 residues. CDR3 sequence: CASSLGPAGQNEKLFF. As DNA, the CDR3 is TGTGCCAGCAGCTTGGGCCCGGCAGGGCAAAATGAAAAACTGTTTTTT.

This clonotype was counted a few times. The chain uses TRBV4-1 and TRBJ1-4, with D unresolved. Trimming took off 3 bases at V and 5 bases at J, with 10 bases between the two ends. CDR3 length: 14 amino acids. In germline, CDR1 is MGHRA, CDR2 YSYEKL. CDR3 sequence reads: CASSQRISNEKLFF. The CDR3 DNA follows: TGCGCCAGCAGCCAGAGAATCTCGAATGAAAAACTGTTTTTT.

This clonotype was picked up a small number of times. The rearrangement links TRBV4-1 to TRBJ2-7; D uncertain. Germline-derived CDR1 and CDR2 are MGHRA and YSYEKL. CDR3 length: 15 amino acids. V was cut by 0 bases and J by 3 bases, with 12 bases left in between. CDR3 sequence (DNA): TGCGCCAGCAGCCAAGATCCAGGAGACCGCTACGAGCAGTACTTC. Protein: CASSQDPGDRYEQYF.

This rearrangement joins TRBV9 to TRBJ2-2; no clear D. CDR3 length equals 14 residues. The V end lost 6 bases, the J end lost 3 bases, and 12 bases lay between the germline ends. Germline CDR1 SGDLS, CDR2 YYNGEE. CDR3 nucleotide sequence: TGTGCCAGCACCATTACTGCCGACACCGGGGAGCTGTTTTTT. Protein sequence: CASTITADTGELFF.

This chain uses TRBV28 with TRBJ2-5; 7 bases are shared with TRBD1. The V and J ends lost 5 bases and 0 bases, in that order; junction bases with no gene match: 9. The CDR3 runs 16 residues. Germline V lookup: CDR1 MDHEN, CDR2 SYDVKM. The CDR3 nucleotides read TGTGCCAGCAGTACGCACAGGGGCCCGTACCAAGAGACCCAGTACTTC. Its protein is CASSTHRGPYQETQYF.

The CDR3 region has the DNA TGTGCCAGTACCCCGGACAGCTATGGCTACACCTTC. It codes for CASTPDSYGYTF. The rearrangement joins TRBV19 to TRBJ1-2; weak D call: TRBD1 (6 bases). CDR3 length: 12 amino acids. V gave up 7 bases and J gave up 4 bases, with 10 bases separating them. Germline CDR1 LNHDA, CDR2 SQIVND (reference sequence).

This clonotype was counted a few times. This chain joins TRBV27 and TRBJ1-6; 11 bases agree with TRBD1. Germline CDR1 MNHEY, CDR2 SMNVEV (reference sequence). J lost 4 bases, V lost 4 bases, and 6 bases had no gene match. CDR3 length: 17 residues. The CDR3 bases are TGTGCCAGCAGTTCTCTCGGGACAGGGGGATATAATTCACCCCTCCACTTT. Its translation is CASSSLGTGGYNSPLHF.

In its sample, this clonotype was seen once. The V and J genes are TRBV14 and TRBJ1-4; TRBD1 matches 9 bases. CDR3 length equals 15 residues. The junction had 5 bases not matched to a gene; V was cut back by 2 bases and J by 7 bases. Looked up from germline, CDR1 is SGHDN and CDR2 is FVKESK. CDR3 residues: CASSQWDRDREKLFF. The CDR3 DNA sequence: TGTGCCAGCAGCCAATGGGACAGGGATCGTGAAAAACTGTTTTTT.

The sample holds a few counts of this clonotype. This chain links TRBV7-9 with TRBJ2-7, with D perhaps TRBD1 (6 bases). The CDR3 is 14 residues long. CDR1 SEHNR and CDR2 FQNEAQ come from the germline V gene (reference sequence). Trimming removed 3 bases from V and 0 bases from J, with 9 bases in between. The CDR3 loop is CASSFDRYSYEQYF. The CDR3 nucleotides read TGTGCCAGCAGCTTTGACAGGTACTCCTACGAGCAGTACTTC.

This chain connects TRBV2 to TRBJ1-1; a possible D gene is TRBD1 (6 bases). The CDR3 extends over 15 amino acids. Between the trimmed V and J ends, which lost 10 bases and 0 bases, there was a span of 18 bases. Germline lookup yields CDR1 SNHLY and CDR2 FYNNEI. CDR3 sequence: CATKTGRALNTEAFF. The CDR3 coding sequence is TGTGCCACCAAAACAGGGAGGGCCTTGAACACTGAAGCTTTCTTT.

The rearrangement joins TRBV27 to TRBJ2-3, with no clear D. Germline CDR1 MNHEY, CDR2 SMNVEV (reference sequence). The CDR3 spans 13 residues. Trimming took off 6 bases at V and 2 bases at J, with 9 bases between the two ends. The DNA for the CDR3 is TGTGCCAGCAGCGATACTAACACAGATACGCAGTATTTT. Protein: CASSDTNTDTQYF.

This clonotype has a count of ten or more. The V and J genes are TRBV5-1 and TRBJ2-7; perhaps TRBD2 as D (6 bases). The CDR3 is made up of 17 amino acids. CDR1 SGHRS and CDR2 YFSETQ come from the germline V gene. The V end was cut by 3 bases, the J end by 1 base, with 20 bases between. This CDR3 reads CASSWWRDGRKSYEQYF. In DNA, the CDR3 is TGCGCCAGCAGCTGGTGGCGGGACGGTCGTAAGTCCTACGAGCAGTACTTC. The whole variable domain, filled in from reference TRBV5-1 and TRBJ2-7, reads KAGVTQTPRYLIKTRGQQVTLSCSPISGHRSVSWYQQTPGQGLQFLFEYFSETQRNKGNFPGRFSGRQFSNSRSEMNVSTLELGDSALYLCASSWWRDGRKSYEQYFGPGTRLTVT.

This clonotype was counted a few times. The chain links TRBV5-1 to TRBJ2-1; D is unresolved. Germline-derived CDR1 and CDR2 are SGHRS and YFSETQ. V was cut by 4 bases and J by 2 bases, with 10 bases left in between. This CDR3 has 14 residues. The CDR3 sequence is CASSLDVAYNEQFF. The CDR3 bases are TGCGCCAGCAGCCTCGACGTGGCCTACAATGAGCAGTTCTTC. Drawing the rest from reference TRBV5-1 and TRBJ2-1, the complete variable domain is KAGVTQTPRYLIKTRGQQVTLSCSPISGHRSVSWYQQTPGQGLQFLFEYFSETQRNKGNFPGRFSGRQFSNSRSEMNVSTLELGDSALYLCASSLDVAYNEQFFGPGTRLTVL.

This clonotype was counted between two and nine times. The chain is built from TRBV28 and TRBJ2-7; D unclear. In germline, CDR1 is MDHEN, CDR2 SYDVKM. Trimming stripped 2 bases from V and 2 bases from J, with 10 bases between. The CDR3 runs 14 residues. CDR3 sequence: CASSLLGRTYEQYF. The CDR3 nucleotides are TGTGCCAGCAGTTTACTAGGAAGGACCTACGAGCAGTACTTC. Based on the CDR3 plus reference TRBV28 and TRBJ2-7, the full variable domain is DVKVTQSSRYLVKRTGEKVFLECVQDMDHENMFWYRQDPGLGLRLIYFSYDVKMKEKGDIPEGYSVSREKKERFSLILESASTNQTSMYLCASSLLGRTYEQYFGPGTRLTVT.

The rearrangement uses TRBV29-1 and TRBJ1-5; TRBD1 aligns across 7 bases. The CDR3 consists of 12 residues. The junction had 1 base not matched to a gene; V was cut back by 4 bases and J by 4 bases. Germline V gene sequence: CDR1 SQVTM, CDR2 ANQGSEA. In DNA, the CDR3 is TGCAGCGTTGGACAGGGTAATCAGCCCCAGCATTTT. Its protein product is CSVGQGNQPQHF. Drawing the rest from reference TRBV29-1 and TRBJ1-5, the complete variable domain is SAVISQKPSRDICQRGTSLTIQCQVDSQVTMMFWYRQQPGQSLTLIATANQGSEATYESGFVIDKFPISRPNLTFSTLTVSNMSPEDSSIYLCSVGQGNQPQHFGDGTRLSIL.